The 26 T cell receptor beta chains reported below all come from one sample, sequenced in a study of cytomegalovirus exposure and HLA in healthy donors. With 60 Vbeta and 13 Jbeta primers, the PCR was carried out. Only in-frame clones appear in the TCRdb table, and some are missing; sequencing was by immunoSEQ multiplex PCR. The sample comprises tens of thousands of clones, roughly 72% of which are singletons, and about 5.7% rests with the top ten. Sequencing input: PBMCs. The receptors stem from a man aged 50 to 59 in good health and CMV-seronegative.

This chain uses TRBV4-1 with TRBJ1-2; no clear D. The V gene lost 0 bases and the J gene lost 0 bases, with 8 bases spanning the gap. The CDR3 spans 15 residues. Germline V lookup: CDR1 MGHRA, CDR2 YSYEKL. DNA of the CDR3: TGCGCCAGCAGCCAAGAGGCTCATGCTAACTATGGCTACACCTTC. Its translation is CASSQEAHANYGYTF.

This clone was counted once. This rearrangement joins TRBV5-8 to TRBJ1-1; possibly TRBD1 for D (5 bases). Germline V CDR1 and CDR2: SGHTS, YDEGEE. The CDR3 totals 16 residues. The V gene lost 0 bases and the J gene lost 1 base, with 13 bases spanning the gap. The DNA for the CDR3 is TGTGCCAGCAGCTTGGCCCCGACTAGGGGGAACACTGAAGCTTTCTTT. Protein product: CASSLAPTRGNTEAFF.

V and J are TRBV30 and TRBJ1-2; the match to TRBD1 covers 9 bases. CDR1 and CDR2 from the germline V gene are GTSNPN and SVGIG (reference sequence). This CDR3 region has 14 residues. Trimming at V came to 4 bases and at J to 4 bases, leaving 7 bases not matched to a gene. The CDR3 DNA is TGTGCCTGGACCCAGGACAGGGGAGGCTATGGCTACACCTTC. Its translation: CAWTQDRGGYGYTF.

CDR3 protein: CASSPVQGNTEAFF. The CDR3 DNA reads as TGCGCCAGCAGTCCCGTACAGGGGAACACTGAAGCTTTCTTT. V is TRBV10-1 and J is TRBJ1-1; perhaps TRBD1 as D (6 bases). Trimming pared 5 bases from V and 1 base from J, leaving 11 bases between. This CDR3 is built from 14 residues. Germline-derived CDR1 and CDR2 are WNHNN and SYGVQD (reference sequence).

The genes are TRBV2 and TRBJ1-5; weak D call: TRBD1 (5 bases). V was cut by 7 bases and J by 2 bases, with 12 bases left in between. Germline-derived CDR1 and CDR2 are SNHLY and FYNNEI. This CDR3 has 14 residues. This chain's CDR3 is CASTQEGRNQPQHF. The CDR3 region has the DNA TGTGCCAGCACTCAGGAGGGGCGCAATCAGCCCCAGCATTTT.

The rearrangement uses TRBV5-1 and TRBJ1-1; possible D gene TRBD1, 5 bases. Germline values: CDR1 SGHRS, CDR2 YFSETQ. Deletions cut 0 bases from V and 6 bases from J, with 12 bases between. There are 14 residues in the CDR3. The CDR3 nucleotides are TGCGCCAGCAGCTTGGACGGGGGATGGTCTGAAGCTTTCTTT. Translated: CASSLDGGWSEAFF.

The chain joins TRBV6-5 to TRBJ2-7, with 9 bases identical to TRBD1. Germline V gene lookup returns CDR1 MNHEY and CDR2 SVGAGI. Trimming removed 3 bases from V and 4 bases from J; junction bases left unmatched: 7. This CDR3 has 15 residues. The CDR3 nucleotides are TGTGCCAGCAGTTATGCGACAGGGGGAGCTTACGAGCAGTACTTC. Translation gives CASSYATGGAYEQYF.

This clone was seen a handful of times. DNA for the CDR3: TGTGCCAGCAGCGTAGGTATTCGACGCGGGGCTAACTATGGCTACACCTTC. Its protein product is CASSVGIRRGANYGYTF. V usage is TRBV5-4 and J usage is TRBJ1-2; D is unclear. The V end lost 4 bases, the J end lost 0 bases, and 19 bases lay between the germline ends. The CDR3 has 17 amino acids. CDR1 is SGHNT and CDR2 is YYREEE in the germline V gene (reference sequence).

V gene TRBV30 combines with J gene TRBJ1-5; 9 bases line up with TRBD1. The CDR3 sequence is 14 residues long. Trimming took 5 bases from V and 4 from J; bases not matched to a gene: 6. Germline CDR1 and CDR2: GTSNPN and SVGIG (reference sequence). The CDR3 nucleotides are TGTGCCTGGGCCGGGACAGGGTATAATCAGCCCCAGCATTTT. It yields the protein CAWAGTGYNQPQHF.

This chain connects TRBV5-1 to TRBJ1-4; TRBD1 agrees at 7 bases. This CDR3 region has 14 residues. V lost 1 base to trimming and J lost 7 bases; unmatched junction nucleotides: 4. The germline CDR1 and CDR2 sequences are SGHRS and YFSETQ. DNA for the CDR3: TGCGCCAGCAGCTTGCAGGGGGTGGGTGAAAAACTGTTTTTT. Its translation: CASSLQGVGEKLFF.

The rearrangement links TRBV30 to TRBJ2-5; 8 positions agree with TRBD1. The CDR3 sequence is 11 residues long. In germline, CDR1 is GTSNPN, CDR2 SVGIG (reference sequence). V was pared by 7 bases and J by 14 bases, with 12 bases of the junction left unmatched. The CDR3 loop is CAFQPRDRGYF. In DNA form, the CDR3 reads TGTGCCTTCCAACCCCGTGACAGGGGCTACTTC.

This chain connects TRBV7-6 to TRBJ1-5; D gene ambiguous. Trimming shortened V by 6 bases and J by 0 bases, and 21 bases separated the two germline ends. The germline CDR1 and CDR2 sequences are SGHVS and FNYEAQ. This CDR3 region has 18 residues. CDR3 DNA sequence: TGTGCCAGCAGTCCCAAGGCCGCGACAAGTTATAGCAATCAGCCCCAGCATTTT. Residues: CASSPKAATSYSNQPQHF.

This clone was counted a single time. The gene calls are TRBV19 and TRBJ2-1, with TRBD2 identical over 12 bases. V shed 4 bases, J shed 2 bases, and the junction held 6 bases outside the gene matches. The germline CDR1 and CDR2 sequences are LNHDA and SQIVND (reference sequence). The CDR3 has 17 residues. The DNA of the CDR3 is TGTGCCAGTAGTAGACTAGCGGGAGAGTTCCCCTACAATGAGCAGTTCTTC. The encoded protein is CASSRLAGEFPYNEQFF. Combining the CDR3 with reference TRBV19 and TRBJ2-1 gives the whole variable domain DGGITQSPKYLFRKEGQNVTLSCEQNLNHDAMYWYRQDPGQGLRLIYYSQIVNDFQKGDIAEGYSVSREKKESFPLTVTSAQKNPTAFYLCASSRLAGEFPYNEQFFGPGTRLTVL.

The rearrangement uses TRBV10-1 and TRBJ1-2, with D possibly being TRBD1 (5 bases). The V end lost 1 base, the J end lost 7 bases, and 10 bases lay between the germline ends. Germline V gives CDR1 WNHNN, CDR2 SYGVQD (reference sequence). There are 13 residues in the CDR3. CDR3 nucleotides: TGCGCCAGCAGTGAGTTTGCAGGGTCTGGCTACACCTTC. This gives the protein CASSEFAGSGYTF.

The rearrangement uses TRBV10-2 and TRBJ1-1, with TRBD1 matching 9 bases. Trimming removed 5 bases from V and 1 base from J; junction bases left unmatched: 5. The CDR3 covers 15 residues. CDR1 is WSHSY and CDR2 is SAAADI in the germline V gene. CDR3 sequence reads: CASSYWDRANTEAFF. Here the CDR3 DNA reads TGCGCCAGCAGTTATTGGGACAGGGCGAACACTGAAGCTTTCTTT.

V usage is TRBV10-3 and J usage is TRBJ2-5; TRBD1 matches at 12 bases. The CDR3 runs 14 residues. CDR1 is ENHRY and CDR2 is SYGVKD in the germline V gene. The V gene end was trimmed by 8 bases and the J gene end by 3 bases; junction bases not matched to a gene: 4. CDR3 residues: CAIGGTGGKETQYF. The CDR3 DNA is TGTGCCATCGGAGGGACAGGGGGCAAAGAGACCCAGTACTTC.

V is TRBV25-1 and J is TRBJ2-3; the D gene is possibly TRBD2 (6 bases). This CDR3 has 13 residues. The ends were cut back, 3 bases at V and 5 bases at J, with 9 bases in the middle. CDR1 is MGHDK, CDR2 SYGVNS, per germline. The CDR3 DNA reads as TGTGCCAGCAGTGATGGAGCGGGAGATACGCAGTATTTT. Encoded protein: CASSDGAGDTQYF. The full variable domain, with the rest looked up from reference TRBV25-1 and TRBJ2-3, is EADIYQTPRYLVIGTGKKITLECSQTMGHDKMYWYQQDPGMELHLIHYSYGVNSTEKGDLSSESTVSRIRTEHFPLTLESARPSHTSQYLCASSDGAGDTQYFGPGTRLTVL.

The rearrangement links TRBV27 to TRBJ2-1; D possibly corresponds to TRBD2 (6 bases). Germline CDR1 is MNHEY and CDR2 is SMNVEV (reference sequence). CDR3 length: 14 residues. Trimming shortened V by 5 bases and J by 1 base, and 9 bases separated the two germline ends. The CDR3 loop is CASSPGTSYNEQFF. As DNA, the CDR3 is TGTGCCAGCAGTCCGGGGACTTCCTACAATGAGCAGTTCTTC.

A note on this clone: Sequence at one end of the junction differs from germline and may be a read error. The J gene is TRBJ2-4, the V gene TRBV28, with 9 bases aligning to TRBD1. In germline, CDR1 is MDHEN, CDR2 SYDVKM. The CDR3 contains 10 residues. CDR3: CATRDRVLDF. The DNA of the CDR3 is TGTGCCACCCGGGACAGGGTTTTGGACTTC.

The CDR3 here is CAWTQGGLAGTDTQYF. For the CDR3, the DNA is TGTGCCTGGACCCAGGGTGGGCTAGCGGGCACAGATACGCAGTATTTT. The chain couples TRBV30 to TRBJ2-3; 7 bases match TRBD2. The CDR3 has 16 residues. Unmatched junction bases numbered 11, after V lost 4 bases and J lost 1 base. Germline lookup yields CDR1 GTSNPN and CDR2 SVGIG (reference sequence).

The chain has TRBV30 and TRBJ1-2; the D is unclear. Germline CDR1 and CDR2: GTSNPN and SVGIG (reference sequence). The CDR3 spans 11 residues. V was trimmed by 0 bases and J by 5 bases, leaving 4 bases between them. In DNA, the CDR3 is TGTGCCTGGAGTGTCGGGTATGGCTACACCTTC. It yields the protein CAWSVGYGYTF. The full variable domain, with the rest looked up from reference TRBV30 and TRBJ1-2, is SQTIHQWPATLVQPVGSPLSLECTVEGTSNPNLYWYRQAAGRGLQLLFYSVGIGQISSEVPQNLSASRPQDRQFILSSKKLLLSDSGFYLCAWSVGYGYTFGSGTRLTVV.

This clone was seen only once. The gene calls are TRBV11-2 and TRBJ2-3, with D possibly TRBD1 on 5 matching bases. V was pared by 7 bases and J by 9 bases, with 17 bases between. Germline V gives CDR1 SGHAT, CDR2 FQNNGV. CDR3 size: 13 residues. CDR3 sequence: CASTTGPQQTQYF. As DNA, the CDR3 is TGTGCCAGCACCACAGGCCCCCAGCAAACGCAGTATTTT. The full variable domain, in which reference TRBV11-2 and TRBJ2-3 provide the parts outside the CDR3, is EAGVAQSPRYKIIEKRQSVAFWCNPISGHATLYWYQQILGQGPKLLIQFQNNGVVDDSQLPKDRFSAERLKGVDSTLKIQPAKLEDSAVYLCASTTGPQQTQYFGPGTRLTVL.

V and J are TRBV6-5 and TRBJ2-1, with D unclear. V was trimmed by 2 bases and J by 0 bases, leaving 8 bases between them. Germline loops: CDR1 MNHEY, CDR2 SVGAGI. The CDR3 consists of 15 residues. CDR3 nucleotides: TGTGCCAGCAGTTACGTTCGTAGCTCCTACAATGAGCAGTTCTTC. Translating gives CASSYVRSSYNEQFF.

The V call is TRBV30, the J call TRBJ2-5; 8 bases are a match to TRBD2. Germline V gene sequence: CDR1 GTSNPN, CDR2 SVGIG (reference sequence). With V trimmed by 0 bases and J by 2 bases, 5 bases remained unmatched. The CDR3 covers 15 residues. CDR3 region: CAWSVRAGVQETQYF. DNA for the CDR3: TGTGCCTGGAGTGTACGAGCGGGGGTACAAGAGACCCAGTACTTC.

The chain is built from TRBV2 and TRBJ2-7, with a possible D match to TRBD1 (5 bases). The CDR3 spans 13 residues. Trimming stripped 0 bases from V and 12 bases from J, with 15 bases between. Germline lookup yields CDR1 SNHLY and CDR2 FYNNEI. The CDR3 region is CASSEARAQGGYF. CDR3 coding DNA: TGTGCCAGCAGTGAAGCGCGAGCCCAGGGTGGGTACTTC.

A note on this clone: The junction shows a germline mismatch at one end, possibly a read error. This chain joins TRBV7-9 and TRBJ1-1; unclear D gene. The CDR3 is 12 amino acids. Germline assignment: CDR1 SEHNR and CDR2 FQNEAQ (reference sequence). CDR3 bases: TGTTCCAGCAGCTTCCAATCCACTGAAGCTTTCTTT. Translation: CSSSFQSTEAFF. The whole variable domain, filled in from reference TRBV7-9 and TRBJ1-1, reads DTGVSQNPRHKITKRGQNVTFRCDPISEHNRLYWYRQTLGQGPEFLTYFQNEAQLEKSRLLSDRFSAERPKGSFSTLEIQRTEQGDSAMYLCSSSFQSTEAFFGQGTRLTVV.